The T cell receptor beta chain under discussion was sequenced for a study of blood T cells in healthy people across ages. Whole-study findings and limits: Naive and antigen-experienced cells could not be conclusively compared, given unsorted PBMCs. Any changes in expanded clonotypes were possibly confounded, as donor CMV status remained unknown.

Germline V CDR1 and CDR2: SEHNR, FQNEAQ (reference sequence). The ends lost 5 bases at V and 7 bases at J; junction bases unmatched: 20. This CDR3 region has 18 residues. Through a sample-barcoded 5' primer and a J-beta primer mix, a second PCR was run for 7 to 11 cycles. TCRdb re-analysed the 5' RACE reads in MiXCR, keeping a single row per CDR3 protein. The repertoire holds around 1,500,000 distinct CDR3 sequences, 28% seen once, with around 7.7% in the top ten. Worth noting for this clonotype: Its antigen remains unknown.

Donors gave 8 to 10 milliliters of peripheral blood apiece. Material: blood. The chain combines TRBV7-9 with TRBJ1-1; 9 bases line up with TRBD1. The TCR originated in a woman between 25 and 40 years old in good health. The CDR3 DNA is TGTGCCAGCAGCCCCCGCATCCGGTACAGGGGGCTGTCGGTTGAAGCTTTCTTT. The encoded protein is CASSPRIRYRGLSVEAFF.